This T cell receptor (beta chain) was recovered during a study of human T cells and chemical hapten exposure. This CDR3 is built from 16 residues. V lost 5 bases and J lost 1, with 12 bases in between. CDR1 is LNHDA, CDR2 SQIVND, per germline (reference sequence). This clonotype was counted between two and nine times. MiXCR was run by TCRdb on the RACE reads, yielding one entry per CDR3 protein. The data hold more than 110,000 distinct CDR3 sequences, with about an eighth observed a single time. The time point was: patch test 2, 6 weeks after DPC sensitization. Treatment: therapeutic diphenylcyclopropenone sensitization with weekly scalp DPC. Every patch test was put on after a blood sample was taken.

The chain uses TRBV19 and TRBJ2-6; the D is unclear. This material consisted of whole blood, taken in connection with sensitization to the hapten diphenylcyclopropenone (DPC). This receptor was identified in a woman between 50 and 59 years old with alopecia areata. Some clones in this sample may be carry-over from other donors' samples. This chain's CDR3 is CASSLTPRSGANVLTF. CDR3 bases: TGTGCCAGTAGTTTGACCCCGAGGTCTGGGGCCAACGTCCTGACTTTC.